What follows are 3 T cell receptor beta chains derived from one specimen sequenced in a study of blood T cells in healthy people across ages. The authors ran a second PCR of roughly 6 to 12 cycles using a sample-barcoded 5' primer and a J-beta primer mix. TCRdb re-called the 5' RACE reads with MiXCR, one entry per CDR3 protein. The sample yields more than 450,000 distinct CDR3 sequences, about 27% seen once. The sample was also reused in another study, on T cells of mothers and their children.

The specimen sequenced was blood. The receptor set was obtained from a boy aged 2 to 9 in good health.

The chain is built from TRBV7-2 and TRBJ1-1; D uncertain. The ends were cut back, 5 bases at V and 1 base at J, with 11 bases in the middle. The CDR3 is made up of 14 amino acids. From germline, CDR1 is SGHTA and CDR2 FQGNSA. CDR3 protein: CASSQPRQNTEAFF. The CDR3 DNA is TGTGCCAGCAGCCAACCTCGGCAGAACACTGAAGCTTTCTTT.

This CDR3 is CSAGLAGEHIDEQFF. CDR3 DNA sequence: TGCAGTGCGGGACTAGCGGGAGAGCATATCGATGAGCAGTTCTTC. The J gene is TRBJ2-1, the V gene TRBV20-1; 14 bases line up with TRBD2. Trimming took 6 bases from V and 8 from J; bases not matched to a gene: 9. This CDR3 is 15 amino acids long. Germline V lookup: CDR1 DFQATT, CDR2 SNEGSKA (reference sequence).

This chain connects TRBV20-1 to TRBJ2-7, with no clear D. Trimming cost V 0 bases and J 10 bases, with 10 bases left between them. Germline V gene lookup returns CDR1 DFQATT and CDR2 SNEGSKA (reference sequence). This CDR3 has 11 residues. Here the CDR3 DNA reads TGCAGTGCTAGAGATGGAAGCCGACAGTACTTC. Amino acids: CSARDGSRQYF.